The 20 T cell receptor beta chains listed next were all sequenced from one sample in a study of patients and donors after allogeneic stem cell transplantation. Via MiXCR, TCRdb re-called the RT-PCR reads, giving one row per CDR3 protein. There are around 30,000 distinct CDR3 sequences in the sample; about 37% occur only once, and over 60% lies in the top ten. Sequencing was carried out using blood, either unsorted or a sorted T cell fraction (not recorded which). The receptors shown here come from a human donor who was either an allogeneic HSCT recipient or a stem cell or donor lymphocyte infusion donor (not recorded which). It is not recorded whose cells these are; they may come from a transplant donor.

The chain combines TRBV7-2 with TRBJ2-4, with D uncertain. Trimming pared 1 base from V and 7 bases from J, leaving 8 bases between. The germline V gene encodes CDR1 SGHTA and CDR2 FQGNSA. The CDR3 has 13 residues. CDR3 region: CASSLGRLNIQYF. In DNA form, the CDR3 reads TGTGCCAGCAGCTTAGGACGGCTGAACATTCAGTACTTC.

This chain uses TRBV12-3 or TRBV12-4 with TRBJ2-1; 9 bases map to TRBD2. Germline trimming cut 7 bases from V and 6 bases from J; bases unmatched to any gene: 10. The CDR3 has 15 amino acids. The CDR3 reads CASILLRAGGNEQFF. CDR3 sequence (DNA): TGTGCCAGCATCCTTCTCCGAGCGGGGGGCAATGAGCAGTTCTTC.

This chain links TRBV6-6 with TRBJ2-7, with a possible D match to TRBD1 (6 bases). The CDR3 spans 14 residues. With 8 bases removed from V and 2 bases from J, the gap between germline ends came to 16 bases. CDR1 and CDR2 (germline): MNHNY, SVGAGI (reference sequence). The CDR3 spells CASSSTGLTYEQYV. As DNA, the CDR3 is TGTGCCAGCTCGTCTACAGGGCTGACCTACGAGCAGTACGTC.

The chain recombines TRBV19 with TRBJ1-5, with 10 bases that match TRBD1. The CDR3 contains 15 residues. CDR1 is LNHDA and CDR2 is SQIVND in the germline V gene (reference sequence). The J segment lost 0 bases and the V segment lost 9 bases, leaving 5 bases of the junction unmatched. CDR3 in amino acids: CASLGTGASNQPQHF. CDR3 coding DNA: TGTGCCAGCCTCGGGACAGGGGCTAGCAATCAGCCCCAGCATTTT.

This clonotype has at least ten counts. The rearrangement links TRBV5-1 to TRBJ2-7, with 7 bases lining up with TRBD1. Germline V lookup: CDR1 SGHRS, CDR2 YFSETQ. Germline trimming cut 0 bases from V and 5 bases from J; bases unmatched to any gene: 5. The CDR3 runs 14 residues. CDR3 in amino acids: CASSLVGQAHEQYF. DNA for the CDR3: TGCGCCAGCAGCTTGGTAGGACAGGCCCACGAGCAGTACTTC.

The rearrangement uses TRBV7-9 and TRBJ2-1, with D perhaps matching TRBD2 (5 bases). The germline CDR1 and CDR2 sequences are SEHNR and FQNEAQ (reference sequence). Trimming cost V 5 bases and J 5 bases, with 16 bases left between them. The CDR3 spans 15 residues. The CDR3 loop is CASSVLEGLHNEQFF. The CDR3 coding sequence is TGTGCCAGCAGCGTACTAGAAGGTCTTCACAATGAGCAGTTCTTC.

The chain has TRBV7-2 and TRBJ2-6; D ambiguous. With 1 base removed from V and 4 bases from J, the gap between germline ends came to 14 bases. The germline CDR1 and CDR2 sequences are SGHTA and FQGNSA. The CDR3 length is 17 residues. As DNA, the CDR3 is TGTGCCAGCAGCTTAGAGTTTGCAGGTTACGGGGCCAACGTCCTGACTTTC. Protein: CASSLEFAGYGANVLTF.

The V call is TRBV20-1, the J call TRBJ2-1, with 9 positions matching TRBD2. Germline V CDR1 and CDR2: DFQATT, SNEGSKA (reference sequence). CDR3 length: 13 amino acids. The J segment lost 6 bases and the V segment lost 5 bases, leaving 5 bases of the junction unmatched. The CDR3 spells CSAYATSGNEQFF. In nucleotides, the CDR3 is TGCAGTGCTTATGCGACTAGCGGCAATGAGCAGTTCTTC.

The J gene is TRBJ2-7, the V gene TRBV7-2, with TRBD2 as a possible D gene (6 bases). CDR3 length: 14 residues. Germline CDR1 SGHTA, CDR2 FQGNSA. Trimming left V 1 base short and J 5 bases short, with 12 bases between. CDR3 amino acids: CASSLGGGRDEQYF. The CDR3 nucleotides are TGTGCCAGCAGCTTAGGTGGAGGGCGCGACGAGCAGTACTTC.

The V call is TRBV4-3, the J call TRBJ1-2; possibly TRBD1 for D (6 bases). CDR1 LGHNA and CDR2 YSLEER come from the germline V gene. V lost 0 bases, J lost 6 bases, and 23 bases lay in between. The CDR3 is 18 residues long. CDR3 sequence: CASSQDPPGDTILNGYTF. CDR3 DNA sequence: TGCGCCAGCAGCCAAGACCCCCCGGGGGACACCATCCTAAATGGCTACACCTTC.

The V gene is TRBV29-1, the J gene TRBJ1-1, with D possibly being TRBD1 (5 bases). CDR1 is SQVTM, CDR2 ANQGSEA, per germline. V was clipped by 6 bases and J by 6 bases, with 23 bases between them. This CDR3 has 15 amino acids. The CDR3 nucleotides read TGCAGCGTGACGAAATGGGGGGGACTGATCTCTGAAGCTTTCTTT. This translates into CSVTKWGGLISEAFF.

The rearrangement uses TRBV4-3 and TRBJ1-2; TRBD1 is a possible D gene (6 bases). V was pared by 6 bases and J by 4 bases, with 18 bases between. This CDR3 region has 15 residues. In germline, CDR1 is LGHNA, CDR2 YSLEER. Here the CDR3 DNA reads TGCGCCAGCAGATCAGAGGACAGCCGGAGCTATGGCTACACCTTC. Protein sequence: CASRSEDSRSYGYTF.

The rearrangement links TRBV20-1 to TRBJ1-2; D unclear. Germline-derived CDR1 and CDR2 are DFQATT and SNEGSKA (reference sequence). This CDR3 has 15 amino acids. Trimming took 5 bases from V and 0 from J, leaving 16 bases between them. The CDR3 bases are TGCAGTGCTCTCCGCGTAGACAAACCTAACTATGGCTACACCTTC. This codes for CSALRVDKPNYGYTF.

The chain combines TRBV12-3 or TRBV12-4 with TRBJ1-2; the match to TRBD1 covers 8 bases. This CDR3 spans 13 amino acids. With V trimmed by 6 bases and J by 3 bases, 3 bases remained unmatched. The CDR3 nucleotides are TGTGCCAGCAGGAAGACAGGGGACTATGGCTACACCTTC. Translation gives CASRKTGDYGYTF.

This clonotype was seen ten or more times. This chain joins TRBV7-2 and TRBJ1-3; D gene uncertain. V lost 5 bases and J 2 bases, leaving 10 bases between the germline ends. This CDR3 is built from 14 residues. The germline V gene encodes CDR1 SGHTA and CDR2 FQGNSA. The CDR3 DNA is TGTGCCAGCAGCACAGACGTTGCTGGAAACACCATATATTTT. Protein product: CASSTDVAGNTIYF.

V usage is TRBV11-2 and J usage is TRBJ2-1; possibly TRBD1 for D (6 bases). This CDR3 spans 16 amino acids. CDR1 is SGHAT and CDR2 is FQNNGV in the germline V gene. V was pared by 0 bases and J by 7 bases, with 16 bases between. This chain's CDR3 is CASSLEYGGGNNEQFF. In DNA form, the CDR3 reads TGTGCCAGCAGCTTAGAGTATGGGGGCGGCAATAATGAGCAGTTCTTC.

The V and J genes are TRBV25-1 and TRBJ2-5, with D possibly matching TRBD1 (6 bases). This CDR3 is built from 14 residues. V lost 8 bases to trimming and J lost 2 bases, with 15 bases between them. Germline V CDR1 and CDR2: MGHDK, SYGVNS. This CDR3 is CASAGQYLQETQYF. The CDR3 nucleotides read TGTGCCAGCGCCGGACAGTACCTACAAGAGACCCAGTACTTC.

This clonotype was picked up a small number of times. The CDR3 sequence is CATRTPKQETQYF. In nucleotides, the CDR3 is TGTGCCACGAGGACTCCTAAACAAGAGACCCAGTACTTC. The J gene is TRBJ2-5, the V gene TRBV10-3, with D possibly TRBD2 on 5 matching bases. This CDR3 has 13 residues. Germline V CDR1 and CDR2: ENHRY, SYGVKD. Trimming removed 10 bases from V and 2 bases from J, with 14 bases in between.

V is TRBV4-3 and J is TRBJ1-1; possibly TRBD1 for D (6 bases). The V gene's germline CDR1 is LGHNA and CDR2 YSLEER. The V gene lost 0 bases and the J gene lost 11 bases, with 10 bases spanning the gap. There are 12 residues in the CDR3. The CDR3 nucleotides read TGCGCCAGCAGCCAAGAGAGACAGGACGCTTTCTTT. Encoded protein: CASSQERQDAFF.

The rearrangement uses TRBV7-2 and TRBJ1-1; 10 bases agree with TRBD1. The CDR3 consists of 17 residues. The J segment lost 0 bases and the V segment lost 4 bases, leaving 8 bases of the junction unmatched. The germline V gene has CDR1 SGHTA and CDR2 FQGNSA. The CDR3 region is CASSSPGQGFLNTEAFF. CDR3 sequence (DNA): TGTGCCAGCAGCTCTCCGGGACAGGGGTTTTTGAACACTGAAGCTTTCTTT.